The clone carrying this TCR beta chain was counted between two and nine times. Its specificity is unknown. On the day of bone marrow donation, the related graft donor provided peripheral blood. J lost 3 bases, V lost 5 bases, and 7 bases had no gene match. This CDR3 contains 15 residues. Germline loops: CDR1 SGHNT, CDR2 YENEEA. These data belong to a study of T cells after posttransplantation cyclophosphamide. Repertoires were generated with immunoSEQ multiplex PCR, while TCRdb's copy carries only in-frame clones and drops some. Recorded here are some 40,000 clones, with no singletons, and the ten leading clones hold more than 2%. Findings and limits, study-wide: Later blood repertoires were often dominated by clones from the donor CD8+ memory compartment. Tissue-infiltrating T cells from skin or gut overlapped little with blood T cells.

This TCR was recovered from a man in his forties in good health, CMV-negative, and a related stem cell transplant donor. What was sequenced was PBMCs. The genes are TRBV11-3 and TRBJ2-3; 8 bases line up with TRBD2. For the CDR3, the DNA is TGTGCCAGCAGCCCAAACGGGAGGGCAACAGATACGCAGTATTTT. Translating gives CASSPNGRATDTQYF.